This T cell receptor (beta chain) was identified during a study of OX40 agonist ivuxolimab in advanced cancers. On the study more broadly: Three patients showed partial responses: one hepatocellular carcinoma and two cutaneous melanoma cases.

Concerning this clone: The target antigen is unknown.

This table comes from immunoSEQ multiplex PCR, and its TCRdb copy is limited to in-frame clones, with some not included. The sample lists 91,000 or so clones; approximately 95% were seen once. Autoimmune disease history or systemic immunosuppression barred patients. Germline assignment: CDR1 SGHRS and CDR2 YFSETQ. Trimming removed 1 base from V and 7 bases from J; junction bases left unmatched: 6. CDR3 length equals 14 residues. Study outcomes and limitations: Blood T cells, both CD4+ and CD8+, expanded clonally by week 6 at 0.1 to 3.0 mg/kg.

The sequence came from an adult with an advanced solid tumor such as melanoma, head and neck, liver or kidney cancer. The specimen was CD4+ or CD8+ T cells sorted from blood, collected in a trial of the OX40 agonist ivuxolimab. The gene calls are TRBV5-1 and TRBJ2-7, with 9 bases that match TRBD2. The CDR3 region has the DNA TGCGCCAGCAGCTTGAGGCGGGAGGGGCTTGAGCAGTACTTC. As protein: CASSLRREGLEQYF.